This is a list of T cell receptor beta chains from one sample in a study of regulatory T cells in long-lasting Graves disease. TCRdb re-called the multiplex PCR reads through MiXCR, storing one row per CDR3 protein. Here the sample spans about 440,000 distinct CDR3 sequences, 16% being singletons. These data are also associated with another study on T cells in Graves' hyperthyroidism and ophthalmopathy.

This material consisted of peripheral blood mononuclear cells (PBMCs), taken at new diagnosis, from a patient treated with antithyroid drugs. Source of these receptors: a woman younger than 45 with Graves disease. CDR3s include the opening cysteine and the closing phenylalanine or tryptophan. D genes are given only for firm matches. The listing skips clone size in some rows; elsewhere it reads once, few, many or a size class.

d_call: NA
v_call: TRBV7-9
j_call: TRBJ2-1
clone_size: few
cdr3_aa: CASSLVSGEQFF
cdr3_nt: TGTGCCAGCAGCTTAGTAAGCGGAGAGCAGTTCTTC

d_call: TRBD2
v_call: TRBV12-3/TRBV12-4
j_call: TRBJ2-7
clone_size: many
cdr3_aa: CASSGSGSRSYEQYF
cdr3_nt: TGTGCCAGCAGTGGTAGCGGGTCCCGCTCCTACGAGCAGTACTTC

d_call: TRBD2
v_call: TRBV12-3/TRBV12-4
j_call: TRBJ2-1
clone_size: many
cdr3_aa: CASSSGLAGDGEQFF
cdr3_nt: TGTGCCAGCAGTTCAGGACTAGCGGGAGATGGTGAGCAGTTCTTC

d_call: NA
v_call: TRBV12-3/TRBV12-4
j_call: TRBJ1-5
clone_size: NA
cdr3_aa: CATQGVSNQPQHF
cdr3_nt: TGTGCCACACAGGGAGTTAGCAATCAGCCCCAGCATTTT

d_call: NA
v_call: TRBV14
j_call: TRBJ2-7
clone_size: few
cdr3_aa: CASSQESSRDEQYF
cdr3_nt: TGTGCCAGCAGCCAAGAATCTAGCCGGGACGAGCAGTACTTC

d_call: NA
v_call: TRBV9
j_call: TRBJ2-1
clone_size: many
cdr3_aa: CASSAQESGRDEQFF
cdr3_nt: TGTGCCAGCAGCGCCCAGGAGTCGGGAAGGGATGAGCAGTTCTTC

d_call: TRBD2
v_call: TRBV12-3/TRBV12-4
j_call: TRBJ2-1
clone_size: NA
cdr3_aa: CASSSGGRAFNEQFF
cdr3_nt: TGTGCCAGCAGTTCGGGCGGGAGGGCGTTCAATGAGCAGTTCTTC

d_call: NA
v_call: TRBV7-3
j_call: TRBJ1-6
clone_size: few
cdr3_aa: CAGPPAGRTSSYNSPLHF
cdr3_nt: TGTGCCGGCCCTCCGGCTGGCAGGACGAGCTCCTATAATTCACCCCTCCACTTT

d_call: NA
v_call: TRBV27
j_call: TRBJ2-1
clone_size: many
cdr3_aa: CASTKRDLNNEQFF
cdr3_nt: TGTGCCAGCACCAAACGGGACCTCAACAATGAGCAGTTCTTC

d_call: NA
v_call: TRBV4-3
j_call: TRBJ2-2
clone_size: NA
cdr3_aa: CASSQDPSTGELFF
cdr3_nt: TGCGCCAGCAGCCAAGATCCTAGCACCGGGGAGCTGTTTTTT

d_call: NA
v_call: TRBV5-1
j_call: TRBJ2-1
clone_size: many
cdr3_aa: CASSLGTSVSYNEQFF
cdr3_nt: TGCGCCAGCAGCCTTGGGACGTCGGTATCCTACAATGAGCAGTTCTTC

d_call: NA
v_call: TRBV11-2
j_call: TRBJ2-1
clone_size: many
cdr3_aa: CASSRTASSYNEQFF
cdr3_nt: TGTGCCAGTAGTAGGACTGCTAGCTCCTACAATGAGCAGTTCTTC

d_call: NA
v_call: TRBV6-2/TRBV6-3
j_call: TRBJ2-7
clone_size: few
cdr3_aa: CASSQPRGDSTDEQYF
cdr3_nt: TGTGCCAGCAGCCAACCTAGGGGGGACAGCACCGACGAGCAGTACTTC

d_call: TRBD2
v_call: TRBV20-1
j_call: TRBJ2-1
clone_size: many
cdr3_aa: CSARDLYREGRYEQFF
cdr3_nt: TGCAGTGCTAGAGATCTTTATCGGGAGGGCCGGTATGAGCAGTTCTTC

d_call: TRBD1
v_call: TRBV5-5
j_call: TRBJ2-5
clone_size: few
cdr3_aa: CASSSTETGVLGSQETQYF
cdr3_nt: TGTGCCAGCAGCTCGACGGAGACAGGGGTTCTAGGGTCCCAAGAGACCCAGTACTTC

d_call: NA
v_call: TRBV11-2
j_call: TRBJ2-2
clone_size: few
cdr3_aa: CASSWAGGELFF
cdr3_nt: TGTGCCAGCAGCTGGGCGGGCGGGGAGCTGTTTTTT

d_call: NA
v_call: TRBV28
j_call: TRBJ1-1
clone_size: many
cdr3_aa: CASRYMPGLNTEAFF
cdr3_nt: TGTGCCAGCAGGTACATGCCGGGGTTGAACACTGAAGCTTTCTTT

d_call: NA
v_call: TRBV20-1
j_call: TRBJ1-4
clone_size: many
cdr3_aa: CSARGGTTNEKLFF
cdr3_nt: TGCAGTGCTAGAGGGGGGACAACTAATGAAAAACTGTTTTTT

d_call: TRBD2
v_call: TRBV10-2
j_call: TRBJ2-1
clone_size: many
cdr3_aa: CASRAGLAVIYNEQFF
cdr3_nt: TGCGCCAGCAGAGCGGGACTAGCGGTGATCTACAATGAGCAGTTCTTC

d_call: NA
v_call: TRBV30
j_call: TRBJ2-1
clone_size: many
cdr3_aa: CAVDLQSSYNEQFF
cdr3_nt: TGTGCCGTGGACCTACAGAGCTCCTACAATGAGCAGTTCTTC

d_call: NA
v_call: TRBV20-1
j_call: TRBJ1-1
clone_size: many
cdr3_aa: CSARGHRGRGGTEAFF
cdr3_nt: TGCAGTGCTAGAGGTCACCGTGGCAGGGGAGGTACTGAAGCTTTCTTT

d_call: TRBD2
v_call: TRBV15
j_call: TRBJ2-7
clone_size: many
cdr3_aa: CATSRPRVAGIEQYF
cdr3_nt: TGTGCCACCAGCAGACCCAGGGTAGCGGGAATCGAGCAGTACTTC

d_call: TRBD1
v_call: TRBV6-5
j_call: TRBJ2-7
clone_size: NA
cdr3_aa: CASSWGTGFGEQYF
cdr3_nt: TGTGCCAGCAGTTGGGGGACAGGGTTTGGCGAGCAGTACTTC

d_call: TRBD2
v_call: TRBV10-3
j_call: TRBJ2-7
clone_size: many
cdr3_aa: CAISLTSGGVYEQYF
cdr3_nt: TGTGCCATCAGCCTGACTAGCGGAGGCGTCTACGAGCAGTACTTC

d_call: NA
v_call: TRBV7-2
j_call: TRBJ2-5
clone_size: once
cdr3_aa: CASSSARQSETQYF
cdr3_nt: TGTGCCAGCAGCTCAGCGCGGCAAAGTGAGACCCAGTACTTC

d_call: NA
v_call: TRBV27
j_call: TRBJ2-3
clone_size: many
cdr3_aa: CASRSSLTGSSTDTQYF
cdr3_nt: TGTGCCAGCAGATCATCTCTTACGGGGTCTAGCACAGATACGCAGTATTTT

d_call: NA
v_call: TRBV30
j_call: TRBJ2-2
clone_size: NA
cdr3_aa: CASQVFAGELFF
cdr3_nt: TGTGCCTCTCAGGTTTTCGCCGGGGAGCTGTTTTTT

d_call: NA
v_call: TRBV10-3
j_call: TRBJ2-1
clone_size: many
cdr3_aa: CATVSVYNEQFF
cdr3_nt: TGTGCCACCGTTAGCGTATACAATGAGCAGTTCTTC

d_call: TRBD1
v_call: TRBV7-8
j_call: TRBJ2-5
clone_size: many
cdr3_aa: CASSGDRVETQYF
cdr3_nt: TGTGCCAGCAGCGGGGACAGGGTCGAGACCCAGTACTTC

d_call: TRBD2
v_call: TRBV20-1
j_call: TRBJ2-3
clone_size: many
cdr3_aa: CRAREGENTDTQYF
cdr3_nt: TGCAGGGCGCGGGAGGGTGAGAACACAGATACGCAGTATTTT

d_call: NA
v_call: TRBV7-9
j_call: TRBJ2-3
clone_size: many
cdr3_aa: CASSVDHNTDTQYF
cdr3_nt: TGTGCCAGCAGCGTGGACCACAACACAGATACGCAGTATTTT

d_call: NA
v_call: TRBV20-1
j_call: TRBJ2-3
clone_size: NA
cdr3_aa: CSARDNEGSSTDTQYF
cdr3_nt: TGCAGTGCTAGAGATAATGAGGGAAGTAGCACAGATACGCAGTATTTT

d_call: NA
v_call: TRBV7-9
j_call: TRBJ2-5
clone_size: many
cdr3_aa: CASSLDDRETQYF
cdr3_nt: TGTGCCAGCAGCTTGGATGACAGGGAGACCCAGTACTTC

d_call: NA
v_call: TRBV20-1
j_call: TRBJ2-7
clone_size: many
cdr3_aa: CSARGGAGYEQYF
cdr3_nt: TGCAGTGCTAGAGGTGGGGCCGGCTACGAGCAGTACTTC

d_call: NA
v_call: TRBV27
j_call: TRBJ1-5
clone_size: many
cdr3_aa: CASRTGNSNQPQHF
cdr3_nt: TGTGCCAGCCGTACCGGGAATAGCAATCAGCCCCAGCATTTT

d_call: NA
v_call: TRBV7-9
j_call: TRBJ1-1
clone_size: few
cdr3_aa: CASSPRMGTGRNTEAFF
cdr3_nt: TGTGCCAGCAGCCCACGGATGGGAACAGGGAGAAACACTGAAGCTTTCTTT

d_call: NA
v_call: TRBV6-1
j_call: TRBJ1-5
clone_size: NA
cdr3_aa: CASSPGGARDQPQHF
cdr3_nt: TGTGCCAGCAGTCCGGGGGGGGCTCGAGATCAGCCCCAGCATTTT

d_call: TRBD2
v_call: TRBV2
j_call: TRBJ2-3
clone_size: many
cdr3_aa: CASSEEPGLAADTQYF
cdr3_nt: TGTGCCAGCAGTGAAGAACCGGGACTAGCAGCCGATACGCAGTATTTT

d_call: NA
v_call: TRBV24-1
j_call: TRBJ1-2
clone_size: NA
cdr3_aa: CATSETGAFYGYTF
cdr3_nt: TGTGCCACCAGTGAGACGGGGGCTTTTTATGGCTACACCTTC

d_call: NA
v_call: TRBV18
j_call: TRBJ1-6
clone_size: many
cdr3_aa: CASSPPRGANSPLHF
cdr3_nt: TGTGCCAGCTCACCCCCCAGGGGCGCGAATTCACCCCTCCACTTT